This T cell receptor beta chain is drawn from a study of PD-1 blockade in classical Hodgkin lymphoma. Brentuximab vedotin exposure varied among the patients, all of whom had relapsed after autologous stem cell transplantation. Method: immunoSEQ multiplex PCR; TCRdb's copy keeps in-frame clones and lacks some. The table lists approximately 13,000 clones, about 90% of them singletons, with about 20% in the top ten. Unmatched junction bases numbered 8, after V lost 7 bases and J lost 2 bases. The germline V gene has CDR1 WNHNN and CDR2 SYGVQD (reference sequence). There are 14 residues in the CDR3. Study observations and caveats: Before treatment, complete responders showed about the same diversity as newly diagnosed patients.

With regard to this clone: Its matching antigen is unknown.

This specimen was peripheral blood mononuclear cells (PBMCs), taken at baseline. The V and J genes are TRBV10-1 and TRBJ2-7; 7 bases fit TRBD1. This receptor was identified in a human donor with classical Hodgkin lymphoma. This CDR3 is CASTPTGTTYEQYF. DNA for the CDR3: TGCGCCAGCACTCCGACAGGGACCACCTACGAGCAGTACTTC.